The T cell receptor (beta chain) under discussion was sequenced for a study of OX40 agonist ivuxolimab in advanced cancers. Study-wide background: It was permissible to have had prior anti-PD-1, anti-PD-L1 or anti-CTLA-4 therapy, and 40% had some. Study findings and constraints: On average, CD8+ T cells showed a greater number of expanded clones than CD4+.

Autoimmune disease history or systemic immunosuppression meant exclusion. Samples of blood were obtained at baseline, on cycle 4 day 1, and on cycle 7 day 1. The repertoire was sequenced with immunoSEQ multiplex PCR; TCRdb's copy has only in-frame clones and lacks some. The data contain over 100,000 clones, around 87% of them singletons. About this clone: The antigen remains undetermined.

This sequence originates from an adult with an advanced solid tumor such as melanoma, head and neck, liver or kidney cancer. Source: CD4+ or CD8+ T cells sorted from blood, taken in a trial of the OX40 agonist ivuxolimab.

CDR3 amino acids: CASSSTGETQYF. CDR3 sequence (DNA): TGTGCCAGCAGCTCCACAGGGGAGACCCAGTACTTC. The chain has TRBV5-6 and TRBJ2-5; a possible D gene is TRBD1 (6 bases). V was trimmed by 3 bases and J by 5 bases, leaving 8 bases between them. From germline, CDR1 is SGHDT and CDR2 YYEEEE. CDR3 length: 12 residues.